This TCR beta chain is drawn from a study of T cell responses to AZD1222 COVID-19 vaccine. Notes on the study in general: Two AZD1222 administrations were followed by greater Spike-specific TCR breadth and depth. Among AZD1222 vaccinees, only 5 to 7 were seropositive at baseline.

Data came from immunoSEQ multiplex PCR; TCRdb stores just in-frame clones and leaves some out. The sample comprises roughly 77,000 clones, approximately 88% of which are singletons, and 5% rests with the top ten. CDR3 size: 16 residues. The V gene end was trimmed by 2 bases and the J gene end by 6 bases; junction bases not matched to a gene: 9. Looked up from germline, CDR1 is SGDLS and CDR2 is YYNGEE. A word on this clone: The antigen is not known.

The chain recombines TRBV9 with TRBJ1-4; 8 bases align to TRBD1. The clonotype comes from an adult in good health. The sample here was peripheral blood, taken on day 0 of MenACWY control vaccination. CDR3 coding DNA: TGTGCCAGCAGCGTTTCCGAGACAGGGGCGGATGAAAAACTGTTTTTT. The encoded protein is CASSVSETGADEKLFF.